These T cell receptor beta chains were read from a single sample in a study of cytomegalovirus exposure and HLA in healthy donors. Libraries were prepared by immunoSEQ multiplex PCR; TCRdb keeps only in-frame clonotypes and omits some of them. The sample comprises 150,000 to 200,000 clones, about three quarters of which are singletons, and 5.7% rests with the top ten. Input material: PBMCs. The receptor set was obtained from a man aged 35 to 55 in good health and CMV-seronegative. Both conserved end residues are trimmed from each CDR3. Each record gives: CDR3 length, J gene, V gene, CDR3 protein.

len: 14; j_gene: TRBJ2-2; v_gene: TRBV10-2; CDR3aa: ASSESYGVNTGELF
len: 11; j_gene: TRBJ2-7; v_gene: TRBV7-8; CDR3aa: ASRWDFSYEQY
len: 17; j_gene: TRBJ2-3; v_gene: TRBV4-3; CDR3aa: ASSQESGTSGRATDTQY
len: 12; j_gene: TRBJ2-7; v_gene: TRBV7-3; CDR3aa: ASSPSDNSYEQY
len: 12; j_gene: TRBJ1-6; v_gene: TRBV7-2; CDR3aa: ASSFVQDGSPLH
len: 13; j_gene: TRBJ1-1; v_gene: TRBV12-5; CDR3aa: ASGLNRGMQGEAF
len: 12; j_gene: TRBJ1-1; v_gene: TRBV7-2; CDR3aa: ASSSQEGDTEAF
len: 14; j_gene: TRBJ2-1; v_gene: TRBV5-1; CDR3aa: ASSSVQGLAGVLQF
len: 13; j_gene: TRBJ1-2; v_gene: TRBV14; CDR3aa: ASSQVTGWNYGYT
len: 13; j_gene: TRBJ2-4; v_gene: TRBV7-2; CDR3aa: ASSLADAGVNIQY
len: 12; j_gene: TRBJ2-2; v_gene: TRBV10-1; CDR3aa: ASKSGRNTGELF
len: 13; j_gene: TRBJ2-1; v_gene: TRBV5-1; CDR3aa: ASSPGQSSYNEQF
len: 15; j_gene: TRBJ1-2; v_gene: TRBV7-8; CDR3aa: ASSLGNSWGLGYGYT
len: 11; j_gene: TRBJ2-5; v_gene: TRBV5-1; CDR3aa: ASSLAGGETQY
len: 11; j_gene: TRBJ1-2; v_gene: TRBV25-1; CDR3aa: ASSEGQVYGYT
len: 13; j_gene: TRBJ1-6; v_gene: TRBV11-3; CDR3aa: ASATGYSYNSPLH
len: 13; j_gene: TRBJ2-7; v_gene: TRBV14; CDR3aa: ASASGRDVSYEQY
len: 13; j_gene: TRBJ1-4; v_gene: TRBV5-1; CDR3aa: ASSLRGGTNEKLF
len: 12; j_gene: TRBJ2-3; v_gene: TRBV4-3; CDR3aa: ASSQETGPDTQY
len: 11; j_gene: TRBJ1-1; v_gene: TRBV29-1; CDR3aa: SGSGQMNTEAF
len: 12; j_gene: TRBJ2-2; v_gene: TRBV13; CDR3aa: ASSLERGSGELF
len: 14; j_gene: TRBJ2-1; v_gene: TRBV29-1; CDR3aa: SVVRYGGSGSDEQF
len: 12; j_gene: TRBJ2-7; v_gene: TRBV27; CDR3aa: ASSLGHTAYEQY
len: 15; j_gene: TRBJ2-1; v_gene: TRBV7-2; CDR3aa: ASSLEFRTSGRNEQF
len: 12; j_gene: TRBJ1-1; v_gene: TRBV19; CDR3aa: ASSGGQMNTEAF
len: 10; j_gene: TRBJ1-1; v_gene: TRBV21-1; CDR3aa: ASSYEDTEAF
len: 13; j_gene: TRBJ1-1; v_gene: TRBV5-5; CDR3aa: ASSRRGGMNTEAF
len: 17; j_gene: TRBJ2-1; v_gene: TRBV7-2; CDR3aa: ASSFPVGGQYGSYNEQF
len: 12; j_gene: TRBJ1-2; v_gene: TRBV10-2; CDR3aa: ASSESRQGLGYT
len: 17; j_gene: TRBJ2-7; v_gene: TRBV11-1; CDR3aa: ASSLTGTSGRALDFEQY
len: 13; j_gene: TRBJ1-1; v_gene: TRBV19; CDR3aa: ASSRGTVGGTEAF
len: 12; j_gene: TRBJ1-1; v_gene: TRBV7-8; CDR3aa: ASSLGEVNTEAF
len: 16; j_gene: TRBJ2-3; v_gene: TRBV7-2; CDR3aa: ASSLKDLAGAPMVTQY
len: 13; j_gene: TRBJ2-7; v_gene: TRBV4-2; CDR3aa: ASSQEGGASYEQY
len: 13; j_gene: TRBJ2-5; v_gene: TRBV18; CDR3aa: ASSPRRGGDETQY